This T cell receptor (beta chain) was retrieved from a study of shared clonotypes between healthy human individuals. To note about this clone: The antigen is undetermined.

The CDR3 loop spans 14 amino acids. Study-wide results and caveats: Sequencing of the sorted subsets was shown by rarefaction to be incomplete despite large depth.

TCRdb's table, derived via immunoSEQ multiplex PCR, lists solely in-frame clones and lacks some. The profile shows 2 million to 2.5 million clones, approximately 94% of them singletons. The receptor was derived from a man younger than 30 in good health. The V gene is TRBV1, the J gene TRBJ2-3; TRBD2 is the table's D call, not checked against the DNA. TRBV1 corresponds to a pseudogene. Sample: naive CD4+ T cells sorted from blood. Subset given: CD45RA+ positively selected. CDR3 loop: CTSSQEGLLHTQYF. The CDR3 bases are TGCACCAGCAGCCAAGAAGGACTTCTTCATACGCAGTATTTT.